Detailed here is one T cell receptor beta chain. Its target is not known. The data were produced by immunoSEQ multiplex PCR, yet TCRdb's version contains in-frame clones alone and is incomplete. Of 65,000 to 95,000 clones in the sample, approximately 82% were seen once. The ends were cut back, 5 bases at V and 4 bases at J, with 9 bases in the middle. The CDR3 covers 12 residues. The germline CDR1 and CDR2 sequences are SGHTA and FQGNSA. The record originates from a study of OX40 agonist ivuxolimab in advanced cancers. The wider study: Ivuxolimab was delivered to patients intravenously every 2 weeks at doses spanning 0.01 to 10 mg/kg. Three individuals attained partial responses, comprising one hepatocellular carcinoma case and two cutaneous melanoma cases. Study results and caveats: Both CD4+ and CD8+ T cell populations in blood had undergone clonal expansion by week 6 at 0.1 to 3.0 mg/kg.

The chain recombines TRBV7-2 with TRBJ2-7; perhaps TRBD1 as D (6 bases). The receptor was derived from an adult with an advanced solid tumor such as melanoma, head and neck, liver or kidney cancer. The sample in question was CD4+ or CD8+ T cells sorted from blood, obtained in a trial of the OX40 agonist ivuxolimab. Here the CDR3 DNA reads TGTGCCAGCAGCCCCGACAGGTACGAGCAGTACTTC. Protein: CASSPDRYEQYF.